A single sample is the source of the 2 T cell receptor beta chains below, sequenced in a study of response to subunit inactivated influenza vaccine. One entry per CDR3 protein results from TCRdb running MiXCR on the RT-PCR reads. Of about 170,000 distinct CDR3 sequences listed, about an eighth are singletons. The data were also submitted as part of a second study, on T cells expressing NK-cell markers. This second report adds: The authors made TCR beta cDNA libraries by 5'RACE template switching. This switching added a universal primer site and UMIs.

Here the sequenced sample was CD8+ T cells sorted from PBMCs, taken about 12 days after vaccination. The source of these receptors is a man over 45 who received an inactivated influenza vaccine.

This clonotype was seen a handful of times. This chain links TRBV5-1 with TRBJ2-7, with D perhaps TRBD1 (5 bases). CDR3 length equals 11 residues. Germline V gene data show CDR1 as SGHRS and CDR2 as YFSETQ. Deletions cut 5 bases from V and 5 bases from J, with 8 bases between. The chain's CDR3 is CASRGVDEQYF. The CDR3 region has the DNA TGCGCCAGCAGAGGGGTGGACGAGCAGTACTTC.

This clonotype showed up just a few times. CDR3 sequence reads: CSAREEWVLGSPLHF. For the CDR3, the DNA is TGCAGTGCTAGAGAAGAATGGGTCCTCGGGTCACCCCTCCACTTT. The chain links TRBV20-1 to TRBJ1-6; D gene unclear. The CDR3 covers 15 residues. The germline V gene encodes CDR1 DFQATT and CDR2 SNEGSKA (reference sequence). V gave up 0 bases and J gave up 10 bases, with 16 bases separating them.